This T cell receptor beta chain was documented in a study of spatial heterogeneity in lung cancer. Study findings and constraints: Detection of ubiquitous tumor TCRs in blood was higher at resection than follow-up.

All TCR cDNA molecules were individually tagged with a unique molecular identifier. Each CDR3 protein is one row after TCRdb ran MiXCR on the 5' RACE reads. The table has 20,000 to 30,000 distinct CDR3 sequences, roughly 4.5% seen once. This clonotype was picked up many times. Antigen specificity is unknown. The time point here: sample taken at primary tumor resection. No cells were sorted before sequencing. The whole RNA sequenced was extracted from tumor, nontumor lung or frozen PBMC. V lost 5 bases, J lost 0 bases, and 17 bases lay in between. Per germline, CDR1 MNHEY and CDR2 SVGEGT. This CDR3 has 18 residues.

The V gene is TRBV6-2 or TRBV6-3, the J gene TRBJ2-6; D possibly uses TRBD1 or TRBD2 (5 bases each). This TCR was sampled from a male donor with early-stage non-small cell lung cancer. Sequences were derived from PBMCs, sampled at surgery. CDR3 nucleotides: TGTGCCAGCAGTAGAAACCCGGGACGGACCTCTGGGGCCAACGTCCTGACTTTC. Its translation: CASSRNPGRTSGANVLTF.